A selection of T cell receptor beta chains follows, all from one sample in a study of blood T cell repertoires in COVID-19. Repertoires were generated with immunoSEQ multiplex PCR, while TCRdb's copy carries only in-frame clones and drops some. The table records 72,000 or so clones, 80% to 90% of them present only once. The sequenced sample was peripheral blood. These TCRs come from a man aged 50 or older with active COVID-19. Each CDR3 is given with its conserved first and last residue. Fields, in order: clone size, V gene, J gene, D gene, CDR3 protein, CDR3 DNA. A D gene is named only where the DNA matches it firmly. Clone size is given for some rows only: seen once, a few or many times, or a class if the clone is expanded.

abundance: .; v_gene: TRBV28; j_gene: TRBJ1-3; d_gene: .; CDR3aa: CASSPLAVTNSGNTIYF; CDR3nt: TGTGCCAGCAGTCCTCTGGCGGTTACCAACTCTGGAAACACCATATATTTT
abundance: once; v_gene: TRBV28; j_gene: TRBJ2-3; d_gene: TRBD2; CDR3aa: CASSSWTSGVADTQYF; CDR3nt: TGTGCCAGCAGTTCATGGACTAGCGGGGTCGCAGATACGCAGTATTTT
abundance: .; v_gene: TRBV4-1; j_gene: TRBJ1-2; d_gene: .; CDR3aa: CASSPSLNYGYTF; CDR3nt: TGCGCCAGCAGCCCGAGTTTGAACTATGGCTACACCTTC
abundance: .; v_gene: TRBV15; j_gene: TRBJ1-1; d_gene: TRBD1; CDR3aa: CATSRDRTGAEAFF; CDR3nt: TGTGCCACCAGCAGAGACCGGACAGGTGCTGAAGCTTTCTTT
abundance: .; v_gene: TRBV6-2/TRBV6-3; j_gene: TRBJ2-1; d_gene: TRBD2; CDR3aa: CASSYSPRGGGADEQFF; CDR3nt: TGTGCCAGCAGTTACTCCCCCCGGGGCGGGGGGGCCGATGAGCAGTTCTTC
abundance: .; v_gene: TRBV7-9; j_gene: TRBJ2-1; d_gene: TRBD1; CDR3aa: CASSLAGGQGRYNEQFF; CDR3nt: TGTGCCAGCAGCTTAGCGGGGGGACAGGGGAGGTACAATGAGCAGTTCTTC
abundance: few; v_gene: TRBV6-6; j_gene: TRBJ2-3; d_gene: .; CDR3aa: CASGRGADTQYF; CDR3nt: TGTGCCAGCGGCCGGGGAGCAGATACGCAGTATTTT
abundance: .; v_gene: TRBV2; j_gene: TRBJ2-2; d_gene: .; CDR3aa: CASNPTQNTGELFF; CDR3nt: TGTGCCAGCAATCCGACACAGAACACCGGGGAGCTGTTTTTT
abundance: .; v_gene: TRBV6-2/TRBV6-3; j_gene: TRBJ1-5; d_gene: TRBD1; CDR3aa: CASTYELAGQGVNQPQHF; CDR3nt: TGTGCCAGCACTTACGAGCTAGCTGGACAGGGGGTCAATCAGCCCCAGCATTTT
abundance: .; v_gene: TRBV30; j_gene: TRBJ2-7; d_gene: TRBD1; CDR3aa: CAWTGTGDYEQYF; CDR3nt: TGTGCCTGGACCGGGACAGGAGACTACGAGCAGTACTTC
abundance: .; v_gene: TRBV7-3; j_gene: TRBJ2-3; d_gene: TRBD1; CDR3aa: CASSPTGLGTQYF; CDR3nt: TGTGCCAGCAGCCCGACAGGGCTGGGTACGCAGTATTTT
abundance: .; v_gene: TRBV18; j_gene: TRBJ2-1; d_gene: .; CDR3aa: CASSPGQTWPFF; CDR3nt: TGTGCCAGCTCACCTGGACAGACCTGGCCGTTCTTC
abundance: .; v_gene: TRBV5-1; j_gene: TRBJ1-4; d_gene: .; CDR3aa: CASSLSGDRSDEKLFF; CDR3nt: TGCGCCAGCAGCTTGTCGGGGGATAGGTCAGACGAAAAACTGTTTTTT
abundance: .; v_gene: TRBV19; j_gene: TRBJ1-3; d_gene: .; CDR3aa: CASSRQLSGNTIYF; CDR3nt: TGTGCCAGTAGTCGACAGCTTTCTGGAAACACCATATATTTT
abundance: .; v_gene: TRBV28; j_gene: TRBJ2-2; d_gene: TRBD1; CDR3aa: CASKTGVANTGELFF; CDR3nt: TGTGCCAGCAAAACAGGGGTTGCGAACACCGGGGAGCTGTTTTTT
abundance: .; v_gene: TRBV19; j_gene: TRBJ1-1; d_gene: .; CDR3aa: CASRGQNTEAFF; CDR3nt: TGTGCCAGTAGGGGCCAGAACACTGAAGCTTTCTTT
abundance: .; v_gene: TRBV27; j_gene: TRBJ2-3; d_gene: .; CDR3aa: CASSGGDTQYF; CDR3nt: TGTGCCAGCAGTGGCGGAGATACGCAGTATTTT
abundance: .; v_gene: TRBV27; j_gene: TRBJ1-5; d_gene: TRBD1; CDR3aa: CASSPQTGEGQPQHF; CDR3nt: TGTGCCAGCAGTCCTCAGACAGGGGAGGGACAGCCCCAGCATTTT
abundance: .; v_gene: TRBV27; j_gene: TRBJ2-1; d_gene: TRBD2; CDR3aa: CASIPRTSGNSEQFF; CDR3nt: TGTGCCAGCATCCCTAGGACTAGCGGGAATAGTGAGCAGTTCTTC
abundance: .; v_gene: TRBV7-9; j_gene: TRBJ1-1; d_gene: .; CDR3aa: CASSQRAGTPEAFF; CDR3nt: TGTGCCAGCAGCCAGCGTGCCGGGACACCAGAAGCTTTCTTT
abundance: once; v_gene: TRBV28; j_gene: TRBJ2-7; d_gene: TRBD2; CDR3aa: CASSTSGTSGIYEQYF; CDR3nt: TGTGCCAGCAGTACGTCCGGGACTAGCGGGATCTACGAGCAGTACTTC
abundance: once; v_gene: TRBV5-1; j_gene: TRBJ2-7; d_gene: .; CDR3aa: CASSSQGSYEQYF; CDR3nt: TGCGCCAGCAGCTCACAGGGTTCCTACGAGCAGTACTTC
abundance: .; v_gene: TRBV28; j_gene: TRBJ2-7; d_gene: TRBD1; CDR3aa: CASSLAGQGYEQYF; CDR3nt: TGTGCCAGCAGTTTAGCGGGACAGGGATACGAGCAGTACTTC